The present entry profiles one TCR beta chain with its context. These data come from a study of cytotoxic CD8 clonotypes in ibrutinib-treated CLL. The repertoire was sequenced with immunoSEQ multiplex PCR; TCRdb's copy has only in-frame clones and lacks some. This sample has approximately 100,000 clones, with under 70% found just once. The CDR3 has 15 residues. Trimming took off 2 bases at V and 1 base at J, with 11 bases between the two ends. CDR1 and CDR2 from the germline V gene are LNHNV and YYDKDF (reference sequence). The starting material was PBMCs, obtained after 24 months of ibrutinib treatment. The gene calls are TRBV15 and TRBJ1-1; D might be TRBD1 (5 bases). The clonotype comes from a human donor with chronic lymphocytic leukemia. Here the CDR3 reads CATSRKRGGNTEAFF. The CDR3 region has the DNA TGTGCCACCAGCAGAAAAAGGGGAGGGAACACTGAAGCTTTCTTT.